This is a list of T cell receptor beta chains from one sample in a study of regulatory T cells in long-lasting Graves disease. One entry per CDR3 protein results from TCRdb running MiXCR on the multiplex PCR reads. Among approximately 400,000 distinct CDR3 sequences listed, about 15% were seen once. The same data also went into a second study, on T cells in Graves' hyperthyroidism and ophthalmopathy.

Sequenced here: peripheral blood mononuclear cells (PBMCs), sampled at new diagnosis, from a patient treated with antithyroid drugs. The receptors were gathered from a woman aged 25 to 39 with Graves disease. The CDR3 runs from the conserved cysteine through the conserved F or W. The D gene is left open where the match is weak. Some rows mark clone size as missing; the rest say once, few, many or name a class of expanded clone.

- TRBJ2-1 TRBD2 TRBV29-1 CSVVELLGGLAGGPASEQFF TGCAGCGTTGTCGAACTCCTAGGGGGACTAGCGGGAGGGCCGGCGAGTGAGCAGTTCTTC
many TRBJ2-5 TRBD2 TRBV10-3 CAIKSTSGRDQTQYF TGTGCCATCAAATCAACTAGCGGGAGGGACCAGACCCAGTACTTC
few TRBJ2-1 TRBD2 TRBV10-1 CASSESPSGANEQFF TGCGCCAGCAGTGAGTCGCCTAGCGGGGCTAATGAGCAGTTCTTC
few TRBJ1-2 TRBD1 TRBV19 CATLEGGRDGYTF TGTGCCACCCTCGAAGGGGGCCGGGATGGCTACACCTTC
- TRBJ2-1 TRBD2 TRBV24-1 CATSVSGRAEYNEQFF TGTGCCACCAGTGTAAGCGGGAGGGCCGAATACAATGAGCAGTTCTTC
many TRBJ1-5 - TRBV20-1 CSARAGRDQPQHF TGCAGTGCTAGAGCGGGCAGGGATCAGCCCCAGCATTTT
few TRBJ2-1 - TRBV19 CASIRGPSSYNEQFF TGTGCCAGTATCCGCGGCCCCTCCTCCTACAATGAGCAGTTCTTC
many TRBJ1-1 - TRBV9 CASSAVQDRPRTEAFF TGTGCCAGCAGCGCGGTACAGGACCGACCCAGAACTGAAGCTTTCTTT
few TRBJ2-4 - TRBV18 CASSPPTQAKNIQYF TGTGCCAGCTCACCACCGACACAGGCCAAAAACATTCAGTACTTC
- TRBJ2-7 - TRBV6-2/TRBV6-3 CASRALTQLGEQYF TGTGCCAGCAGGGCCCTGACCCAGCTTGGCGAGCAGTACTTC
- TRBJ1-1 - TRBV10-2 CASSEGRVPEAFF TGCGCCAGCAGTGAGGGCAGGGTGCCTGAAGCTTTCTTT
- TRBJ1-2 TRBD1 TRBV6-1 CASKTGQGAVFGYTF TGTGCCAGCAAGACAGGACAGGGGGCTGTTTTTGGCTACACCTTC
many TRBJ2-7 - TRBV27 CASSLSDEQYF TGTGCCAGCAGTTTATCAGACGAGCAGTACTTC
- TRBJ1-1 TRBD1 TRBV7-9 CASSPWTGKNTEAFF TGTGCCAGCAGCCCCTGGACAGGGAAGAACACTGAAGCTTTCTTT
many TRBJ2-3 TRBD2 TRBV6-2/TRBV6-3 CASSYAGVGTDTQYF TGTGCCAGCAGTTACGCGGGAGTCGGCACAGATACGCAGTATTTT
many TRBJ2-7 - TRBV7-9 CASRPSLFDEQYF TGTGCCAGCAGGCCTTCCCTTTTCGACGAGCAGTACTTC
once TRBJ2-7 TRBD2 TRBV5-1 CASSDGTSGLTYEQYF TGCGCCAGCAGCGATGGGACTAGCGGCCTGACCTACGAGCAGTACTTC
- TRBJ1-1 - TRBV5-6 CASSLERRMNTEAFF TGTGCCAGCAGCTTGGAACGTCGTATGAACACTGAAGCTTTCTTT
many TRBJ1-5 TRBD1 TRBV27 CASSSRQGSQPQHF TGTGCCAGCAGTTCGCGACAGGGGTCTCAGCCCCAGCATTTT
many TRBJ2-5 - TRBV3-1 CASSRRDGQETQYF TGTGCCAGCAGCCGTCGAGATGGCCAAGAGACCCAGTACTTC
- TRBJ1-5 TRBD1 TRBV20-1 CSARDLGTGGGYQPQHF TGCAGTGCTAGAGATTTGGGGACAGGAGGGGGGTATCAGCCCCAGCATTTT
many TRBJ2-7 TRBD2 TRBV6-1 CASRNSGRAYEQYF TGTGCCAGCAGAAACAGCGGGAGGGCCTACGAGCAGTACTTC
few TRBJ1-2 - TRBV19 CASRLSPAGYTF TGTGCCAGTAGGCTAAGCCCGGCTGGCTACACCTTC
few TRBJ1-2 TRBD1 TRBV20-1 CSARDPGQGPGYTF TGCAGTGCTAGAGACCCGGGACAGGGTCCTGGCTACACCTTC
many TRBJ2-3 TRBD2 TRBV28 CASRTLLAGVPYRPTDTQYF TGTGCCAGCAGGACCTTACTAGCGGGAGTGCCCTATCGACCCACAGATACGCAGTATTTT
- TRBJ2-7 TRBD2 TRBV7-2 CASSLMRLAGAYGQYF TGTGCCAGCAGTTTAATGAGGCTAGCGGGAGCCTACGGGCAGTACTTC
many TRBJ1-2 - TRBV28 CASSPDRSGYTF TGTGCCAGCAGTCCGGACAGATCTGGCTACACCTTC
few TRBJ2-1 TRBD2 TRBV7-7 CASSSLAGGPTNEQFF TGTGCCAGCAGCTCTCTAGCGGGAGGGCCGACGAATGAGCAGTTCTTC
few TRBJ2-3 - TRBV29-1 CSVTPSTDTQYF TGCAGCGTTACACCCAGCACAGATACGCAGTATTTT
many TRBJ2-3 TRBD2 TRBV20-1 CSAEGLAGLGDTQYF TGCAGTGCTGAGGGGCTAGCGGGTCTTGGAGATACGCAGTATTTT
few TRBJ1-3 - TRBV7-9 CASSYDRTFSGNTIYF TGTGCCAGCAGCTACGACCGTACATTCTCTGGAAACACCATATATTTT
many TRBJ2-3 - TRBV30 CAWSQGGDTQYF TGTGCCTGGAGTCAAGGGGGAGATACGCAGTATTTT
- TRBJ1-2 - TRBV28 CASSLGVNYGYTF TGTGCCAGCAGTTTAGGAGTCAACTATGGCTACACCTTC
- TRBJ2-2 TRBD2 TRBV5-1 CASTRTSGRSNTGELFF TGTGCCAGCACCCGTACTAGCGGGAGAAGTAACACCGGGGAGCTGTTTTTT
many TRBJ2-7 TRBD1 TRBV11-2 CASSGDRGDEQYF TGTGCCAGCAGCGGGGACAGGGGCGACGAGCAGTACTTC
many TRBJ1-1 - TRBV7-9 CASSPSAGDRNTEAFF TGTGCCAGCAGCCCCTCGGCGGGGGATCGGAACACTGAAGCTTTCTTT
- TRBJ2-3 - TRBV19 CASSISRRTGDTQYF TGTGCCAGTAGTATAAGTCGACGCACGGGGGATACGCAGTATTTT
- TRBJ2-1 TRBD1 TRBV18 CASSLTQGYNEQFF TGTGCCAGCTCACTAACACAGGGGTACAATGAGCAGTTCTTC
- TRBJ2-7 TRBD2 TRBV5-6 CASRHYGTSGRVYEQYF TGTGCCAGCAGACACTATGGGACTAGCGGGAGAGTATACGAGCAGTACTTC
few TRBJ2-7 - TRBV4-1 CASSQGFLRSLDLKQYF TGCGCCAGCAGCCAAGGGTTTTTGAGGTCCCTCGATTTGAAGCAGTACTTC